Below are 18 T cell receptor beta chains sequenced from a single sample in a study of T cell responses to AZD1222 COVID-19 vaccine. The table came from immunoSEQ multiplex PCR; TCRdb's copy has only in-frame clones and leaves some out. Of roughly 150,000 clones in the sample, 90% to 95% were seen once. Sequences were derived from peripheral blood, sampled 28 days after the second AZD1222 dose. The receptors were sampled from an adult who received the AZD1222 COVID-19 vaccine.

The chain carries TRBV19 and TRBJ1-5; a possible D gene is TRBD1 (5 bases). V dropped 10 bases and J dropped 2 bases, with 12 bases sitting between them. The CDR3 runs 13 residues. CDR1 is LNHDA and CDR2 is SQIVND in the germline V gene (reference sequence). CDR3 sequence: CATQWGGNQPQHF. The CDR3 DNA reads TGTGCCACCCAGTGGGGCGGCAATCAGCCCCAGCATTTT.

This chain links TRBV2 with TRBJ1-4; D not certain. The CDR3 covers 10 residues. V shed 10 bases and J shed 9 bases, with 9 bases lying between them. Germline V gene data show CDR1 as SNHLY and CDR2 as FYNNEI. CDR3 protein: CATPGQKLFF. CDR3 nucleotides: TGTGCCACACCAGGACAAAAACTGTTTTTT. Looking up the rest from reference TRBV2 and TRBJ1-4 gives the full variable domain: EPEVTQTPSHQVTQMGQEVILRCVPISNHLYFYWYRQILGQKVEFLVSFYNNEISEKSEIFDDQFSVERPDGSNFTLKIRSTKLEDSAMYFCATPGQKLFFGSGTQLSVL.

This clone has just one count. The chain joins TRBV7-6 to TRBJ2-5, with D hard to call. This CDR3 spans 15 amino acids. The germline V and J ends were trimmed by 3 bases and 0 bases, with 11 bases remaining between them. The germline CDR1 and CDR2 sequences are SGHVS and FNYEAQ. CDR3 nucleotides: TGTGCCAGCAGCTTTATCGCTAGACACCAAGAGACCCAGTACTTC. It is translated as CASSFIARHQETQYF.

V gene TRBV27 combines with J gene TRBJ1-2; a weak D match, TRBD1 (6 bases). Germline CDR1 and CDR2: MNHEY and SMNVEV (reference sequence). CDR3 length: 13 residues. V was clipped by 8 bases and J by 6 bases, with 16 bases between them. CDR3 sequence: CASCSSGVDGYTF. The CDR3 DNA sequence: TGTGCCAGCTGTTCATCAGGGGTAGATGGCTACACCTTC.

The genes are TRBV15 and TRBJ2-1; either TRBD1 or TRBD2 may fit D (5 bases each). Trimming removed 0 bases from V and 8 bases from J, with 11 bases in between. CDR1 is LNHNV and CDR2 is YYDKDF in the germline V gene (reference sequence). This CDR3 is built from 14 residues. CDR3 protein: CATSRDPGTDEQFF. In DNA form, the CDR3 reads TGTGCCACCAGCAGAGATCCCGGGACGGATGAGCAGTTCTTC.

This clone was seen just once. This CDR3 is also generated by other DNA sequences in the sample. The chain carries TRBV18 and TRBJ1-2; 7 nucleotides agree with TRBD1. The germline V gene encodes CDR1 KGHSH and CDR2 LQKENI. The CDR3 covers 14 residues. V was clipped by 3 bases and J by 0 bases; unmatched bases: 1. The CDR3 DNA sequence: TGTGCCAGCTCACCCCAGGGGGCTAACTATGGCTACACCTTC. Translating it yields CASSPQGANYGYTF.

V gene TRBV12-3 or TRBV12-4 combines with J gene TRBJ2-7; D is unresolved. The CDR3 loop spans 11 amino acids. The V gene lost 5 bases and the J gene lost 2 bases, with 4 bases spanning the gap. DNA for the CDR3: TGTGCCAGCAGTCGAGCCTACGAGCAGTACTTC. Its translation: CASSRAYEQYF.

This clone has only a few counts. V gene TRBV28 combines with J gene TRBJ1-2; 7 bases agree with TRBD1. The J segment lost 8 bases and the V segment lost 6 bases, leaving 18 bases of the junction unmatched. CDR3 size: 16 residues. In germline, CDR1 is MDHEN, CDR2 SYDVKM. The CDR3 sequence: CASSPLFYNRGEGYTF. Written as DNA, the CDR3 is TGTGCCAGCAGCCCCCTATTTTATAACAGGGGTGAGGGCTACACCTTC.

The sample holds a few counts of this clone. The rearrangement uses TRBV18 and TRBJ1-3; D unclear. CDR3 length: 15 amino acids. Per the germline V gene, CDR1 is KGHSH and CDR2 is LQKENI. V was clipped by 1 base and J by 0 bases, with 7 bases between them. The CDR3 reads CASSPQEHSGNTIYF. The CDR3 region has the DNA TGTGCCAGCTCACCACAGGAGCACTCTGGAAACACCATATATTTT.

The chain joins TRBV27 to TRBJ2-7, with TRBD1 matching over 8 bases. Germline values: CDR1 MNHEY, CDR2 SMNVEV (reference sequence). V shed 0 bases, J shed 5 bases, and the junction held 0 bases outside the gene matches. The CDR3 is made up of 13 amino acids. The CDR3 protein is CASSLSRGHEQYF. The CDR3 nucleotides read TGTGCCAGCAGTTTATCCAGGGGGCACGAGCAGTACTTC.

The genes are TRBV19 and TRBJ1-2; TRBD1 aligns across 7 bases. Germline CDR1 reads LNHDA; CDR2 reads SQIVND (reference sequence). The CDR3 covers 15 residues. V lost 1 base and J lost 5; bases outside the gene matches: 7. CDR3 sequence: CASSIAGDRSYGYTF. The CDR3 nucleotides are TGTGCCAGTAGTATAGCGGGGGACAGAAGTTATGGCTACACCTTC.

J is TRBJ2-3 and V is TRBV4-1, with 7 bases lining up with TRBD1. This CDR3 contains 14 residues. Germline V CDR1 and CDR2: MGHRA, YSYEKL. J lost 6 bases, V lost 4 bases, and 7 bases had no gene match. CDR3 in amino acids: CASSPPGQKDTQYF. DNA for the CDR3: TGCGCCAGCAGCCCTCCGGGACAGAAGGATACGCAGTATTTT.

The chain joins TRBV25-1 to TRBJ2-5, with D perhaps TRBD2 (6 bases). The V and J ends lost 1 base and 0 bases respectively, with 12 bases between them. The germline gives CDR1 MGHDK, CDR2 SYGVNS. This CDR3 comprises 16 residues. CDR3 amino acids: CASSESLAGYQETQYF. The CDR3 bases are TGTGCCAGCAGTGAATCCCTGGCGGGGTACCAAGAGACCCAGTACTTC.

V usage is TRBV7-9 and J usage is TRBJ2-5; D gene unclear. With 5 bases removed from V and 5 bases from J, the gap between germline ends came to 18 bases. Germline V lookup: CDR1 SEHNR, CDR2 FQNEAQ (reference sequence). This CDR3 contains 15 residues. CDR3: CASSPWGSRVETQYF. The CDR3 bases are TGTGCCAGCAGCCCCTGGGGTAGTCGTGTGGAGACCCAGTACTTC.

J is TRBJ1-6 and V is TRBV19; D is perhaps TRBD1 (5 bases). Germline lookup yields CDR1 LNHDA and CDR2 SQIVND (reference sequence). The CDR3 contains 11 residues. V was clipped by 8 bases and J by 10 bases, with 9 bases between them. CDR3 in DNA: TGTGCCAGTGGGGACGGCTCACCCCTCCACTTT. This sequence encodes CASGDGSPLHF.

The rearrangement joins TRBV6-5 to TRBJ1-5, with D tentatively TRBD1 (5 bases). The CDR3 contains 13 residues. V lost 9 bases to trimming and J lost 5 bases, with 14 bases between them. Looked up from germline, CDR1 is MNHEY and CDR2 is SVGAGI. This chain's CDR3 is CASSRGIDQPQHF. The DNA for the CDR3 is TGTGCCAGTTCGAGGGGAATTGATCAGCCCCAGCATTTT.

This chain connects TRBV11-2 to TRBJ1-1, with 10 positions matching TRBD1. The CDR3 runs 18 residues. Germline loops: CDR1 SGHAT, CDR2 FQNNGV. The V and J ends lost 3 bases and 1 base, in that order; junction bases with no gene match: 11. DNA of the CDR3: TGTGCCAGCAGCTTTCCCGGGACAGGGGTCAGAGGGAACACTGAAGCTTTCTTT. Its translation is CASSFPGTGVRGNTEAFF.

The chain couples TRBV7-9 to TRBJ2-1, with D tentatively TRBD2 (6 bases). Germline lookup yields CDR1 SEHNR and CDR2 FQNEAQ (reference sequence). The CDR3 is 14 residues long. V shed 5 bases and J shed 4 bases, with 12 bases lying between them. CDR3 bases: TGTGCCAGCAGCCGACTAGGTTATTACAATGAGCAGTTCTTC. This sequence encodes CASSRLGYYNEQFF.